This section outlines one T cell receptor (beta chain) sequence together with its context. This sample is drawn from a study of blood T cell repertoires in COVID-19. Overall study context: Italy, Spain and the United States were the sources of the convalescent and acute COVID-19 samples. PBMCs, B-cell-depleted T cells, or T cells were the source of the cDNA or gDNA that made up the material.

Per the germline V gene, CDR1 is LNHDA and CDR2 is SQIVND (reference sequence). The ends lost 6 bases at V and 2 bases at J; junction bases unmatched: 8. The CDR3 has 15 amino acids. The repertoire was sequenced with immunoSEQ multiplex PCR; TCRdb's copy has only in-frame clones and lacks some. The table records under 20,000 clones, roughly 87% of them present only once. The chain has TRBV19 and TRBJ2-3; 7 bases are shared with TRBD2. Sequencing was carried out using peripheral blood. The TCR originated in a man aged 55 to 70 with active COVID-19. The CDR3: CASRSRDYPTDTQYF. CDR3 bases: TGTGCCAGTAGGAGCCGGGACTACCCCACAGATACGCAGTATTTT.